The rows below give T cell receptor beta chains drawn from one sample of a study of shared clonotypes between healthy human individuals. Using immunoSEQ multiplex PCR, the repertoire was profiled, and TCRdb retains in-frame clones only, with some absent. The profile shows 2 million to 3 million clones, roughly 93% of them singletons. The sequencing sample was made of naive CD4+ T cells from PBMCs. The receptors come from a man aged 18 to 35 in good health. Some clones in this sample may be carry-over from other donors' samples. The CDR3 runs from the conserved cysteine through the conserved F or W. A D gene is named only where the DNA matches it firmly. Not every row has a clone size; where given, it reads once, few, many or a size class.

>.|TRBV28|TRBD1|TRBJ1-6
TGTGCCAGCAGTTACAGGGGAAATTCACCCCTCCACTTT
CASSYRGNSPLHF
>.|TRBV18|.|TRBJ2-1
TGTGCCAGCTCACCCCCCTCTCGAGCAGGGAGTAATGAGTTCTTC
CASSPPSRAGSNEFF
>.|TRBV10-1|.|TRBJ2-1
TGCGCCAGCAGTGAGTCGACTGAGAACAATGAGCAGTTCTTC
CASSESTENNEQFF
>.|TRBV5-1|.|TRBJ2-3
TGCGCCAGCAGCCCGCTCGGTCGAGATACGCAGTATTTT
CASSPLGRDTQYF
>once|TRBV28|TRBD2|TRBJ2-5
TGTGCCAGCAGTATCCTTGGGACTAGCGGCTCAGTCGCCGAGTACTTC
CASSILGTSGSVAEYF
>once|TRBV7-2|TRBD2|TRBJ2-1
TGTGCCAGCAGCTCAAAGGGACTAGCGGGAGGGCTCAGGGAGCAGTTCTTC
CASSSKGLAGGLREQFF
>.|TRBV7-2|TRBD1|TRBJ1-2
TGTGCCAGCAGCTTGCGCAGGGGACAGGGGAAAGGCTACACCTTC
CASSLRRGQGKGYTF
>.|TRBV5-4|TRBD1|TRBJ2-7
TGTGCCAGCAGCTTGGGGGGGGGACAGGGCTGGTCCTACGAGCAGTACTTC
CASSLGGGQGWSYEQYF
>.|TRBV10-2|TRBD1|TRBJ1-2
TGCGCCAGCAGTGAGTTTGACAGGGGTGGCTACACCTTC
CASSEFDRGGYTF
>.|TRBV13|TRBD1|TRBJ2-7
TGTGCCAGCAGCGGAAGCAGGACAGGGGGTGTGTACGAGCAGTACTTC
CASSGSRTGGVYEQYF
>few|TRBV28|.|TRBJ1-1
TGTGCCAGCACCTGGTCCGCCGGGACTAACACTGAAGCTTTCTTT
CASTWSAGTNTEAFF
>.|TRBV5-1|TRBD1|TRBJ2-2
TGCGCCAGCAGCCACTCGACAGGGGGTTTCACCGGGGAGCTGTTTTTT
CASSHSTGGFTGELFF
>.|TRBV13|.|TRBJ2-3
TGTGCCTCCATGGGCCTAGCGCGGGGTGATACGCAGTATTTT
CASMGLARGDTQYF
>.|TRBV28|TRBD2|TRBJ2-7
TGTGCCAGCACCGGGAGGTCCTACGAGCAGTACTTC
CASTGRSYEQYF
>.|TRBV18|.|TRBJ1-1
TGTGCCAGCTCACCAGTCTCAACTGAAGCTTTCTTT
CASSPVSTEAFF
>.|TRBV5-5|.|TRBJ1-1
TGTGCCAGCAGCCAGAGATGGTCGCAGCTGAACACTGAAGCTTTCTTT
CASSQRWSQLNTEAFF
>.|TRBV5-1|.|TRBJ1-2
TGCGCCAGCAGCTTAACGGACGGTGAGAATGGCTACACCTTC
CASSLTDGENGYTF
>.|TRBV7-8|.|TRBJ1-2
TGTGCCAGCAGCTTATTCCGGGGGGGTGGAGACTATGGCTACACCTTC
CASSLFRGGGDYGYTF
>once|TRBV6-8|TRBD1|TRBJ2-7
TGTGCCAGCAGTACAGGGACAGGGGACCCCTACGAGCAGTACTTC
CASSTGTGDPYEQYF
>few|TRBV6-5|.|TRBJ2-5
TGTGCCAGCAGTTACCAAGAGACCCAGTACTTC
CASSYQETQYF
>.|TRBV28|.|TRBJ2-7
TGTGCCAGCAGTTTCGTTGGCAGTTCGGACGAGCAGTACTTC
CASSFVGSSDEQYF
>.|TRBV5-1|TRBD1|TRBJ2-7
TGCGCCAGCACAAACCGGGACAGGGGGCTCTACGAGCAGTACTTC
CASTNRDRGLYEQYF
>.|TRBV28|.|TRBJ1-5
TGTGCCAGCAGTTCCCCGAGAACGGGCAATCAGCCCCAGCATTTT
CASSSPRTGNQPQHF
>.|TRBV2|TRBD1|TRBJ1-1
TGTGCCAGCAGTGAACCCCGGGACAGGGTCCCAGAAGCTTTCTTT
CASSEPRDRVPEAFF
>.|TRBV23-1|.|TRBJ2-2
TGCGCCAGCAGTGACAGGAGGGGGGGCACCGGGGAGCTGTTTTTT
CASSDRRGGTGELFF
>.|TRBV7-2|.|TRBJ2-6
TGTGCCAGCAGTTTCGCCAGCGCAAAGGCCAACGTCCTGACTTTC
CASSFASAKANVLTF
>.|TRBV6-1|.|TRBJ2-7
TGTGCCAGCAACAAAGAGTGGTCGGGGGCCTACGAGCAGTACTTC
CASNKEWSGAYEQYF
>.|TRBV28|.|TRBJ2-2
TGTGCCAGCAGCACCCACGAACCAGGGTACATCACCGGGGAGCTGTTTTTT
CASSTHEPGYITGELFF
>.|TRBV4-1|.|TRBJ2-2
TGCGCCAGCAGCCAAGAGATCCAGCTGATTAACACCGGGGAGCTGTTTTTT
CASSQEIQLINTGELFF
>few|TRBV29-1|.|TRBJ1-1
TGCAGCACACAAGAGGGTCTGGGCACTGAAGCTTTCTTT
CSTQEGLGTEAFF
>.|TRBV2|.|TRBJ1-1
TGTGCCAGCACAGGGGAAATTGAAACTGAAGCTTTCTTT
CASTGEIETEAFF
>.|TRBV29-1|TRBD1|TRBJ1-1
TGCAGCGCTTCTGAATCATCAGGGGGCACTGAAGCTTTCTTT
CSASESSGGTEAFF
>.|TRBV18|.|TRBJ2-5
TGTGCCAGCTCACCGGCCTCAATTGGAGAGACCCAGTACTTC
CASSPASIGETQYF
>.|TRBV30|TRBD2|TRBJ2-7
TGTGCGGATCCGGGACTAGCGGATTACGAGCAGTACTTC
CADPGLADYEQYF
>.|TRBV18|.|TRBJ1-1
TGTGCCAGCTCACCGAGGGCCGGAACTGAAGCTTTCTTT
CASSPRAGTEAFF
>.|TRBV7-2|TRBD1|TRBJ1-5
TGTGCCAGCAACAAGGACGGGACAGGGATTTATCAGCCCCAGCATTTT
CASNKDGTGIYQPQHF
>.|TRBV7-2|TRBD1|TRBJ2-7
TGTGCCAGCAGCTCCGGACAGGCCGGGTGGTACGAGCAGTACTTC
CASSSGQAGWYEQYF
>.|TRBV28|TRBD2|TRBJ2-1
TGTGCCAGCAGTACAAGCGGGAGAAACAATGAGCAGTTCTTC
CASSTSGRNNEQFF
>.|TRBV15|TRBD1|TRBJ2-3
TGTGCCACCAGTCGGGCAGGACAGGGGACGGGAGATACGCAGTATTTT
CATSRAGQGTGDTQYF
>.|TRBV7-2|.|TRBJ2-1
TGTGCCAGCAGCTTAATGAGGGGGGCCTACAATGAGCAGTTCTTC
CASSLMRGAYNEQFF
>once|TRBV5-1|.|TRBJ1-2
TGCGCCAGCAGCTTGCTAGCTTCCTATGGCTACACCTTC
CASSLLASYGYTF
>.|TRBV11-3|TRBD1|TRBJ2-4
TGTGCCAGCAGCCCCGGACAGGGGGAAACCAAAAACATTCAGTACTTC
CASSPGQGETKNIQYF
>.|TRBV7-2|.|TRBJ1-1
TGTGCCAGCAGCCTATTATCGGGTGAAGCTTTCTTT
CASSLLSGEAFF
>.|TRBV27|TRBD1|TRBJ2-2
TGTGCCAGCAGTTTACAGGGGGCGAACACCGGGGAGCTGTTTTTT
CASSLQGANTGELFF
>.|TRBV28|.|TRBJ1-2
TGTGCCAGCAGTTTATGGGCTTCGGGCAACTATGGCTACACCTTC
CASSLWASGNYGYTF
>.|TRBV7-8|.|TRBJ1-1
TGTGCCAGCAGCACCCAGGGGACGAACACTGAAGCTTTCTTT
CASSTQGTNTEAFF
>.|TRBV12-5|.|TRBJ2-3
TGTGCTAGTGGCCTATCTAGCACAGATACGCAGTATTTT
CASGLSSTDTQYF
>.|TRBV29-1|TRBD2|TRBJ2-1
TGCAGCGGGGGGTGGACTAGCGGAGGCAATGAGCAGTTCTTC
CSGGWTSGGNEQFF
>once|TRBV11-3|.|TRBJ2-7
TGTGCCAGCAGCTGGGCCCCGGGCGGGACCTACGAGCAGTACTTC
CASSWAPGGTYEQYF
>.|TRBV15|.|TRBJ2-7
TGTGCCACCAGCAGGGGAAGGACAGCCTACTACGAGCAGTACTTC
CATSRGRTAYYEQYF